The following is a TCR beta chain sequence with its context. The antigen remains undetermined. These data originate in a study of T cell responses to AZD1222 COVID-19 vaccine. The study, taken as a whole, reports: A reported finding is that nearly half of spike-specific TCRs target unmutated variant regions. Spike-specific TCRs gained breadth and depth after people received two AZD1222 doses.

The data were produced by immunoSEQ multiplex PCR, yet TCRdb's version contains in-frame clones alone and is incomplete. The profile covers about 110,000 clones, with more than 75% appearing a single time and around 7.7% taken by the ten largest. Germline V lookup: CDR1 SGHDN, CDR2 FVKESK. The V segment lost 4 bases and the J segment 6 bases; nucleotides outside the gene matches: 11. The CDR3 runs to 16 residues. This specimen consisted of peripheral blood, obtained on day 0 of AZD1222 vaccination. The TCR comes from an adult in good health. The chain employs TRBV14 and TRBJ1-5; 8 nucleotides match TRBD1. CDR3 residues: CASSRGQGAISQPQHF. In nucleotides, the CDR3 is TGTGCCAGCAGCCGAGGGCAGGGGGCGATTAGTCAGCCCCAGCATTTT. The entire variable domain, with the rest obtained from reference TRBV14 and TRBJ1-5, is as follows: EAGVTQFPSHSVIEKGQTVTLRCDPISGHDNLYWYRRVMGKEIKFLLHFVKESKQDESGMPNNRFLAERTGGTYSTLKVQPAELEDSGVYFCASSRGQGAISQPQHFGDGTRLSIL.